This T cell receptor (beta chain) appears in the sequencing data of a study of cytomegalovirus exposure and HLA in healthy donors. Turning to the study itself: The roughly 120 validation repertoires, a later analysis reported, used the same platform as the 700 or so repertoires from the first cohort.

Sequencing was performed with immunoSEQ multiplex PCR; in TCRdb, only in-frame clones are kept and a portion is missing. The data contain 150,000 to 200,000 clones, under 95% of them singletons. Points on this clone: The antigen is not known.

The CDR3 consists of 20 residues. After removal of 5 bases from V and 5 bases from J, the junction contained 19 bases not matched to a gene. Germline lookup yields CDR1 MNHEY and CDR2 SMNVEV (reference sequence). General study results and limits: Cytomegalovirus-associated status was assigned to roughly 160 TCR beta chains. According to a later analysis, TCR clusters from the first cohort tended to co-occur in the 100 to 150 validation repertoires. Many donors carried some public TCRs, although rarity characterized most TCR sequences.

The material sequenced was PBMCs. The chain couples TRBV27 to TRBJ2-7; 15 nucleotides match TRBD2. The clonotype was recovered from a woman aged 18 to 35 in good health and CMV-seropositive. This chain's CDR3 is CASSVNRWTSGRAEFDEQYF. CDR3 coding DNA: TGTGCCAGCAGTGTCAACCGCTGGACTAGCGGGAGGGCCGAATTTGACGAGCAGTACTTC.